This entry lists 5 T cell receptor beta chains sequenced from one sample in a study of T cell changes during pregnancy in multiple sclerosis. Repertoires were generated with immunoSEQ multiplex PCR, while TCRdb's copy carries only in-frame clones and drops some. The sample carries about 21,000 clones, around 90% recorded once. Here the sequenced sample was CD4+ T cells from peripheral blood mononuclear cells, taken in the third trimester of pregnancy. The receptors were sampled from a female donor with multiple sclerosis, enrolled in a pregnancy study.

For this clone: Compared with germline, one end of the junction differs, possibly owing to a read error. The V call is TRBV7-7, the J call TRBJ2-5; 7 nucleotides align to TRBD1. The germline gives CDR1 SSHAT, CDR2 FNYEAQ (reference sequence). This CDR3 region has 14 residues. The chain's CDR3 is CASSQTGVTETQYF. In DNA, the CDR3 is TGTGCTAGCAGCCAAACAGGGGTCACCGAGACCCAGTACTTC.

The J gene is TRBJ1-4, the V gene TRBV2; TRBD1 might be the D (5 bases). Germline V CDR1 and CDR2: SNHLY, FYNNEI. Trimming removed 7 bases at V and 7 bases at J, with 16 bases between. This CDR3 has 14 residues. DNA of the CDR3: TGTGCCAGCACGATATCAAGGGGTGCTGAAAAACTGTTTTTT. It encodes CASTISRGAEKLFF. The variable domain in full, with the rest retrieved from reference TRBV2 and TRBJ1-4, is EPEVTQTPSHQVTQMGQEVILRCVPISNHLYFYWYRQILGQKVEFLVSFYNNEISEKSEIFDDQFSVERPDGSNFTLKIRSTKLEDSAMYFCASTISRGAEKLFFGSGTQLSVL.

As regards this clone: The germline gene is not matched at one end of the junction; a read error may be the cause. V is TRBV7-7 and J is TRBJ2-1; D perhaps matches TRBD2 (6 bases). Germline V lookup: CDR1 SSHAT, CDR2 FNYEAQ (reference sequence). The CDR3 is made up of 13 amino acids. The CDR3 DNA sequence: TGTGCTAGCAGCTTAGCGGCCGACAATGAGCAGTTCTTC. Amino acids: CASSLAADNEQFF.

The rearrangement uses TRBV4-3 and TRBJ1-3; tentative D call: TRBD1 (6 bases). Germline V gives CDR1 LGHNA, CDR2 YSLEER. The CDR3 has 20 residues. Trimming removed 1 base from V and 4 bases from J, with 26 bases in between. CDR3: CASSQGVVRGKGQAGNTIYF. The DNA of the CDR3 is TGCGCCAGCAGCCAAGGCGTAGTCAGGGGCAAGGGGCAGGCAGGAAACACCATATATTTT.

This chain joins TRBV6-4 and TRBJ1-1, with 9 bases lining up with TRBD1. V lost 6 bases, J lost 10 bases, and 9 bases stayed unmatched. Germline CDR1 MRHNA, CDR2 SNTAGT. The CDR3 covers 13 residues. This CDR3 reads CASSEDRDRAAFF. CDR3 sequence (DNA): TGTGCCAGCAGCGAGGACAGGGACAGGGCAGCTTTCTTT.